This is a list of T cell receptor beta chains from one sample in a study of OX40 agonist ivuxolimab in advanced cancers. Assay used: immunoSEQ multiplex PCR; TCRdb lists only in-frame clones, some missing. The table includes 55,000 to 80,000 clones, under 90% detected once. The sequenced sample was CD4+ or CD8+ T cells sorted from blood, obtained in a trial of the OX40 agonist ivuxolimab. All receptors come from an adult with an advanced solid tumor such as melanoma, head and neck, liver or kidney cancer. CDR3s include the opening cysteine and the closing phenylalanine or tryptophan. D genes are given only for firm matches. For some rows the clone size is stated as once, few or many, or as a class when expanded; others skip it.

-	TRBJ1-1	TRBV7-2	-	TGTGCCAGCAGTTTGGGCCGTATAGAAGCTTTCTTT	CASSLGRIEAFF
-	TRBJ2-1	TRBV5-4	-	TGTGCCAGCAGATCAGACAGGAATGAGCAGTTCTTC	CASRSDRNEQFF
-	TRBJ2-1	TRBV7-7	-	TGTGCTAGCAGCTTAGCGCAAGGGGGGAACAATGAGCAGTTCTTC	CASSLAQGGNNEQFF
-	TRBJ2-2	TRBV27	-	TGTGCCAGCAGTTTATATTCCGGGGAGCTGTTTTTT	CASSLYSGELFF
TRBD2	TRBJ2-5	TRBV11-3	-	TGTGCCAGCAGCCTCACAGGATCTAGCGGGACCCAGTACTTC	CASSLTGSSGTQYF
-	TRBJ2-5	TRBV5-4	-	TGTGCCAGCAGCCCGGACTACCTGACGTTTGGAGAGACCCAGTACTTC	CASSPDYLTFGETQYF
TRBD1	TRBJ2-4	TRBV11-2	-	TGTGCCAGCACTCCACGCGGGACAGGGGAAAACATTCAGTACTTC	CASTPRGTGENIQYF
TRBD2	TRBJ2-5	TRBV5-6	-	TGTGCCAGCTTGAAGATCGGCGGGAGCTTGTTTGGTGGAGAGACCCAGTACTTC	CASLKIGGSLFGGETQYF
-	TRBJ2-3	TRBV11-2	-	TGTGCCAGCAGCTTCAGTCGAAGGGGAGATACGCAGTATTTT	CASSFSRRGDTQYF
TRBD1	TRBJ1-1	TRBV10-3	-	TGTGCCATCAGTGAGTGGGCCAGGGGGTTGGACACTGAAGCTTTCTTT	CAISEWARGLDTEAFF
-	TRBJ1-1	TRBV4-2	-	TGTGCCAGCAGCCAAGGGACCGGGACTGATGAGAAGGAAGCTTTCTTT	CASSQGTGTDEKEAFF
TRBD2	TRBJ2-7	TRBV6-1	-	TGTGCCAGCAGTGTGGGGCTAGCGGGCAACTACGAGCAGTACTTC	CASSVGLAGNYEQYF
-	TRBJ1-5	TRBV30	-	TGTGCCTGGAGCCGCTTACCGGAGGTGGAGGGCCAGCCCCAGCATTTT	CAWSRLPEVEGQPQHF
TRBD2	TRBJ2-7	TRBV7-6	-	TGTGCCAGCAGCTCAAGACTAGCGGGGGCCTACGAGCAGTACTTC	CASSSRLAGAYEQYF
-	TRBJ1-4	TRBV5-1	-	TGCGCCAGCAGCTTGGAACCGCGAAAAGGGGGGTTTGAAAAACTGTTTTTT	CASSLEPRKGGFEKLFF
-	TRBJ1-2	TRBV29-1	-	TGCAGCGTCGACTTGAGGGGGGTACGAGCTAACTATGGCTACACCTTC	CSVDLRGVRANYGYTF
-	TRBJ2-6	TRBV4-3	-	TGCGCCAGCAGCCCGAGACTACAGGGTGCAGGGGCCAACGTCCTGACTTTC	CASSPRLQGAGANVLTF
-	TRBJ2-3	TRBV7-9	-	TGTGCCAGCAGCCCGTACGATACGCAGTATTTT	CASSPYDTQYF
-	TRBJ2-7	TRBV27	-	TGTGCCAGCAGTTTAAGGGAGACAGGCCCTCCCTACGAGCAGTACTTC	CASSLRETGPPYEQYF
TRBD1	TRBJ2-7	TRBV10-3	-	TGTGCCATCACTGGGACAGGGAACGAGCAGTACTTC	CAITGTGNEQYF
TRBD2	TRBJ2-1	TRBV6-6	-	TGTGCCAGCAGCGCGGGACTAGCGAGCTACAATGAGCAGTTCTTC	CASSAGLASYNEQFF
TRBD2	TRBJ2-7	TRBV5-4	-	TGTGCCAGCAGCCCGGGGACTAGCGGGAGTATTGAGCAGTACTTC	CASSPGTSGSIEQYF
-	TRBJ1-1	TRBV30	few	TGTGCCTGGAGTGTACTACAGGGATCTGAAGCTTTCTTT	CAWSVLQGSEAFF
TRBD1	TRBJ1-6	TRBV30	-	TGTGCCTGGGGAGGCCGGGACAGGGGGCGCACGGGTAATTCACCCCTCCACTTT	CAWGGRDRGRTGNSPLHF
-	TRBJ2-7	TRBV15	-	TGTGCCACCAGCACCGGGCCCCCGGGCTACGAGCAGTACTTC	CATSTGPPGYEQYF
-	TRBJ2-1	TRBV11-3	few	TGTGCCAGCAGCTTTCGCTTCCCAGAGCAGTTCTTC	CASSFRFPEQFF
-	TRBJ1-6	TRBV15	-	TGTGCCACCAGCGGAACAGTTGTTCAATATAGTTCACCCCTCCACTTT	CATSGTVVQYSSPLHF
TRBD2	TRBJ2-1	TRBV18	once	TGTGCCAGCTCCCCCCGGGAGGCGGGTGAGCAGTTCTTC	CASSPREAGEQFF
-	TRBJ1-5	TRBV5-1	-	TGCGCCAGCAGCTTGGGGGCTGGAGGCAATCAGCCCCAGCATTTT	CASSLGAGGNQPQHF
TRBD1	TRBJ2-2	TRBV18	-	TGTGCCAGCTCACCTGGAGGGACAGGGGGCTATACCGGGGAGCTGTTTTTT	CASSPGGTGGYTGELFF
-	TRBJ1-5	TRBV5-6	-	TGTGCCAGCAGCTTGAGAGGGTTCCAGCCCCAGCATTTT	CASSLRGFQPQHF
-	TRBJ1-1	TRBV11-3	-	TGTGCCAGCAGCTTAGTCAGGGGAGAAGCTTTCTTT	CASSLVRGEAFF
-	TRBJ1-1	TRBV7-9	-	TGTGCCAGCAGCCCCCAGGGAGTGACTGAAGCTTTCTTT	CASSPQGVTEAFF
-	TRBJ2-6	TRBV7-2	-	TGTGCCAGCAGCATCACAGGGACAGGGGCCAACGTCCTGACTTTC	CASSITGTGANVLTF
TRBD2	TRBJ2-1	TRBV15	-	TGTGCCACCAGCCGCGGGAGTCCCCTCTACAATGAGCAGTTCTTC	CATSRGSPLYNEQFF
-	TRBJ2-3	TRBV19	-	TGTGCCAGTAGTATTGGCGGATCTCGCACAGATACGCAGTATTTT	CASSIGGSRTDTQYF
-	TRBJ2-2	TRBV5-1	-	TGCGCCAGCAGCTTGTTGGGAGGGGGCACCGGGGAGCTGTTTTTT	CASSLLGGGTGELFF
-	TRBJ2-4	TRBV5-6	-	TGTGCCAGCAGCTTGATATCGGGGAAAAACATTCAGTACTTC	CASSLISGKNIQYF
TRBD1	TRBJ1-5	TRBV30	-	TGTGCCTGGAGTGTGCGGGACAGGGGGCGCGGAGACAATCAGCCCCAGCATTTT	CAWSVRDRGRGDNQPQHF
TRBD1	TRBJ2-7	TRBV6-5	-	TGTGCCAGCAGTTACTTATCCGGGACAGGGGGATTCGAGCAGTACTTC	CASSYLSGTGGFEQYF
-	TRBJ1-1	TRBV9	once	TGTGCCAGCAGCGTTCAGGGGCAGGCCACTGAAGCTTTCTTT	CASSVQGQATEAFF
TRBD1	TRBJ1-1	TRBV18	-	TGTGCCAGCTCACTAATGGACAGGGGGCGAGGATGGACTGAAGCTTTCTTT	CASSLMDRGRGWTEAFF
-	TRBJ2-2	TRBV6-4	few	TGTGCCAGCAGATGGGACGGGCACACCGGGGAGCTGTTTTTT	CASRWDGHTGELFF
TRBD1	TRBJ2-2	TRBV5-1	-	TGCGCCAGCAGCTCGACCGGGACAGGCACCGGGGAGCTGTTTTTT	CASSSTGTGTGELFF
-	TRBJ2-7	TRBV7-2	-	TGTGCCGGCAGCCGAGCGGAGAGCTCCTACGAGCAGTACTTC	CAGSRAESSYEQYF
-	TRBJ1-1	TRBV7-9	once	TGTGCCAGCAGCTTGCACCCGAACACTGAAGCTTTCTTT	CASSLHPNTEAFF